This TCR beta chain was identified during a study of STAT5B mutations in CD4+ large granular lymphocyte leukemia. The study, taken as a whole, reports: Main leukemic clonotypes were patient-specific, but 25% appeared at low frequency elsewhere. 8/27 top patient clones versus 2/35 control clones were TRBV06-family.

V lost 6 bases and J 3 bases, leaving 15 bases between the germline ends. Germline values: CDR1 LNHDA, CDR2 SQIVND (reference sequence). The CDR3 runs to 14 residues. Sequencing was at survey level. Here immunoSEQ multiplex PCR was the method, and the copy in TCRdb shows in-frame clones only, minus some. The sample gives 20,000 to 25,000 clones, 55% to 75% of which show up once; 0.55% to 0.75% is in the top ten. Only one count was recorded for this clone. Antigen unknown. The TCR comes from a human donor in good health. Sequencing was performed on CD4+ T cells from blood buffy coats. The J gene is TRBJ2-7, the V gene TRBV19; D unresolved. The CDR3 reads CASSLSQVGYEQYF. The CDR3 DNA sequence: TGTGCCAGTAGCCTCAGCCAAGTGGGCTACGAGCAGTACTTC. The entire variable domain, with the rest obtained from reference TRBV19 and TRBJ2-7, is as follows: DGGITQSPKYLFRKEGQNVTLSCEQNLNHDAMYWYRQDPGQGLRLIYYSQIVNDFQKGDIAEGYSVSREKKESFPLTVTSAQKNPTAFYLCASSLSQVGYEQYFGPGTRLTVT.